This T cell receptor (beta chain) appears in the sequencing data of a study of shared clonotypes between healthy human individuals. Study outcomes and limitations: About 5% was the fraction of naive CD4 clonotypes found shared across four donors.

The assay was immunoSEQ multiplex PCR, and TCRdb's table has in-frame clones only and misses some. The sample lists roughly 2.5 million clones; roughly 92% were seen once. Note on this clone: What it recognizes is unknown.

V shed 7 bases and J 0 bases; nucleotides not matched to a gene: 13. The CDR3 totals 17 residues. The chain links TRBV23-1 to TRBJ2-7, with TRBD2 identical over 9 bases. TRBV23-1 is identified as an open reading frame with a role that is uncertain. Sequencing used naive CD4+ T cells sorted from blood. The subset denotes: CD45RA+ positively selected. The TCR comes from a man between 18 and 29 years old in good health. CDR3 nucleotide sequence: TGCGCCAGCAAGTTATACGGGGAGCGGGAGGACTCCTACGAGCAGTACTTC. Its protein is CASKLYGEREDSYEQYF.